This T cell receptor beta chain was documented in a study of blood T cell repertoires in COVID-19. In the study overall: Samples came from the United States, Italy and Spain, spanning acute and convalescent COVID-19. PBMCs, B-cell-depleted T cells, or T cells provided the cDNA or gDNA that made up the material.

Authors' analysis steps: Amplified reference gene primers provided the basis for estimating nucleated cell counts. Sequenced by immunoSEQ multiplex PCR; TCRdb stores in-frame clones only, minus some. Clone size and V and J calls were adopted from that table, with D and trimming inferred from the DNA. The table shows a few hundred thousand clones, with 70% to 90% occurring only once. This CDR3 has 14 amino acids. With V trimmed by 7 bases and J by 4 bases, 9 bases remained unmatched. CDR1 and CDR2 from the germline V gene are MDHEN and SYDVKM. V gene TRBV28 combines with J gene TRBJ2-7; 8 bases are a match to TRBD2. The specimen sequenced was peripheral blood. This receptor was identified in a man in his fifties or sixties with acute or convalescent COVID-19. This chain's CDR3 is CASTSIAGLYEQYF. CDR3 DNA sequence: TGTGCCAGCACTTCCATAGCGGGATTATACGAGCAGTACTTC.